This T cell receptor beta chain was profiled in a study of glioma-infiltrating T cells after dendritic cell vaccination. At the level of the study: Dendritic cell vaccination trial patients had either newly diagnosed or recurrent glioblastoma. Patients received autologous tumor lysate-pulsed dendritic cell vaccination between about 2003 and 2013.

Up to 2 ug genomic DNA was used for TCRB CDR3 amplification. Some clones are missing from TCRdb's copy, which holds only in-frame ones; the method was immunoSEQ multiplex PCR. This sample has 95,000 or so clones, with approximately 81% found just once. Only patients with spare fresh-frozen tumor and over two years of follow-up were included. Trimming left V 0 bases short and J 1 base short, with 13 bases between. The germline gives CDR1 LNHNV, CDR2 YYDKDF (reference sequence). The CDR3 loop spans 16 amino acids. The V gene is TRBV15, the J gene TRBJ2-7; TRBD2 might be the D (7 bases). The TCR was taken from a human donor with glioblastoma. Sequences were derived from blood, sampled before dendritic cell vaccination. CDR3 in DNA: TGTGCCACCAGCAGAGAACCAGCGGGGACATCCTACGAGCAGTACTTC. It yields the protein CATSREPAGTSYEQYF. The complete variable domain, with remaining parts taken from reference TRBV15 and TRBJ2-7, reads DAMVIQNPRYQVTQFGKPVTLSCSQTLNHNVMYWYQQKSSQAPKLLFHYYDKDFNNEADTPDNFQSRRPNTSFCFLDIRSPGLGDTAMYLCATSREPAGTSYEQYFGPGTRLTVT.